The present entry profiles one TCR beta chain with its context. Its specificity is not known. The sample belongs to a study of cytomegalovirus exposure and HLA in healthy donors. General study results and limits: Among TCR beta chains of equal frequency, HLA-associated ones were more clonally expanded in a later analysis. Sequencing artifact likely explains a cluster of highly shared sequence variants. Testing in vitro showed a few CMV-associated chains specific for CMV antigens.

There are 16 residues in the CDR3. V was trimmed by 2 bases and J by 1 base, leaving 15 bases between them. Germline loops: CDR1 MNHEY, CDR2 SVGAGI. The PCR contained 60 Vbeta and 13 Jbeta primers. In the source study's methods: In a later analysis, the count reached roughly 80 million unique TCR beta chains, with approximately 11 million shared. Clones were read by immunoSEQ multiplex PCR, and TCRdb kept only the in-frame ones, dropping some. From that table come the V and J calls and clone size; the DNA was used to work out D and trimming. The sample holds about 170,000 clones, 82% seen once. Source material: PBMCs. The chain carries TRBV6-5 and TRBJ2-7; tentative D call: TRBD2 (6 bases). The source is a male donor in good health and CMV-seronegative. The CDR3 region is CASSYDWTNPSYEQYF. The CDR3 DNA reads TGTGCCAGCAGTTACGACTGGACTAACCCTTCCTACGAGCAGTACTTC.